The entry that follows covers one TCR beta chain sequence. This CDR3 has 13 residues. Trimming left V 5 bases short and J 0 bases short, with 6 bases between. Germline CDR1 is KGHDR and CDR2 is SFDVKD. The data stem from a study of T cell responses to AZD1222 COVID-19 vaccine. Using immunoSEQ multiplex PCR, the repertoire was profiled, and TCRdb retains in-frame clones only, with some absent. The table includes about 180,000 clones, about 88% detected once. The sequencing here drew on peripheral blood, taken 28 days after the second AZD1222 dose. This clonotype was obtained from an adult who received the AZD1222 COVID-19 vaccine. V gene TRBV24-1 combines with J gene TRBJ2-5; D remains unclear. In DNA, the CDR3 is TGTGCCACCAGTGTGGCAAACCAAGAGACCCAGTACTTC. This codes for CATSVANQETQYF.